These 4 T cell receptor beta chains were all obtained from the same sample, sequenced in a study of blood T cell repertoires in COVID-19. Produced via immunoSEQ multiplex PCR; TCRdb's table is partial and in-frame only. Among 300,000 to 400,000 clones, around 87% were seen once, and the ten largest hold under 3%. What was sequenced was peripheral blood. Receptors were obtained from an older woman with COVID-19, enrolled during active disease.

The chain carries TRBV19 and TRBJ2-2; 8 nucleotides line up with TRBD1. J was trimmed by 0 bases and V by 6 bases; bases with no gene match: 6. This CDR3 has 16 residues. Germline assignment: CDR1 LNHDA and CDR2 SQIVND (reference sequence). CDR3 coding DNA: TGTGCCAGTAGCGCAAGACAGGGGACGAACACCGGGGAGCTGTTTTTT. Protein sequence: CASSARQGTNTGELFF.

The chain recombines TRBV10-1 with TRBJ2-3; 7 bases are a match to TRBD1. The CDR3 spans 16 residues. The V gene end was trimmed by 4 bases and the J gene end by 3 bases; junction bases not matched to a gene: 10. The germline gives CDR1 WNHNN, CDR2 SYGVQD (reference sequence). CDR3 bases: TGCGCCAGCAGTGGGACGACAGGGTTTACGACAGATACGCAGTATTTT. Amino acid sequence: CASSGTTGFTTDTQYF.

The chain joins TRBV6-6 to TRBJ1-6, with TRBD1 matching 7 bases. The CDR3 consists of 14 residues. Germline-derived CDR1 and CDR2 are MNHNY and SVGAGI (reference sequence). The trim removed 6 bases at V and 7 bases at J, leaving 6 bases unmatched. As DNA, the CDR3 is TGTGCCAGCAGCAAGACAGGGACCAATTCACCCCTCCACTTT. This translates into CASSKTGTNSPLHF.

The chain has TRBV6-6 and TRBJ2-3; TRBD2 is a possible D gene (6 bases). This CDR3 comprises 14 residues. The V gene's germline CDR1 is MNHNY and CDR2 SVGAGI (reference sequence). The V and J ends lost 4 bases and 0 bases respectively, with 8 bases between them. CDR3 DNA sequence: TGTGCCAGCAGTTGGGGGGACAGCACAGATACGCAGTATTTT. Protein sequence: CASSWGDSTDTQYF.